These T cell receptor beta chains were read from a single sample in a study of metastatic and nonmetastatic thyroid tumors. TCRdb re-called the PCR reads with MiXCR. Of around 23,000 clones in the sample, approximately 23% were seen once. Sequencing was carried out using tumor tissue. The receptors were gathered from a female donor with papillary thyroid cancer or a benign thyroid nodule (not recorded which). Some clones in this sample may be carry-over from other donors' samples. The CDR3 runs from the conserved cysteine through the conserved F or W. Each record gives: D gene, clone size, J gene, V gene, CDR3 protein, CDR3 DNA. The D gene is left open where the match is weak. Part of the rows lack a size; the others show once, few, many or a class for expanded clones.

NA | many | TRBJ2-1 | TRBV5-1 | CASSSRDGSFYEQFF | TGCGCCAGCAGCTCCCGGGACGGATCCTTCTATGAGCAGTTCTTC
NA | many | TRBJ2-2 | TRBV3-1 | CASSLTPTGLNTGELFF | TGTGCCAGCAGCCTCACCCCGACAGGCCTTAACACCGGGGAGCTGTTTTTT
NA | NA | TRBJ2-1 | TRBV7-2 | CASSLALGSPPNEQFF | TGTGCCAGCAGCTTGGCACTTGGCTCACCCCCCAATGAGCAGTTCTTC
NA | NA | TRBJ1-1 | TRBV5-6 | CASSLAGYTEAFF | TGTGCCAGCAGCTTGGCTGGGTACACTGAAGCTTTCTTT
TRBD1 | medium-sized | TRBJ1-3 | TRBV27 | CASSFTGGDTIYF | TGTGCCAGCAGTTTCACAGGGGGAGACACCATATATTTT
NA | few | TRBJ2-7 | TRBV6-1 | CASSDREIMGFYEQYF | TGTGCCAGCAGTGACCGGGAGATTATGGGGTTTTACGAGCAGTACTTC
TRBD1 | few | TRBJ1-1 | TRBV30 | CAWQGDYNTEAFF | TGTGCCTGGCAGGGGGACTATAACACTGAAGCTTTCTTT
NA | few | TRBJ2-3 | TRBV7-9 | CASSLAGASDTQYF | TGTGCCAGCAGCTTAGCGGGAGCCTCGGATACGCAGTATTTT
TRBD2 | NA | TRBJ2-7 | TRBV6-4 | CASRWTSGRITPCEQYF | TGTGCCAGCAGATGGACTAGCGGGAGGATCACTCCGTGCGAGCAGTACTTC
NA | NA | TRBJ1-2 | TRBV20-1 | CSARGGLTNYGYTF | TGCAGTGCTAGGGGAGGGTTGACTAACTATGGCTACACCTTC
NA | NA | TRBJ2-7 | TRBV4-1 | CANSQQAYPPHEQYF | TGCGCCAACAGCCAACAGGCCTATCCGCCTCACGAGCAGTACTTC
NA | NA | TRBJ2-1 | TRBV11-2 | CASSSIGGSYNEQFF | TGTGCCAGCAGCTCTATCGGGGGATCCTACAATGAGCAGTTCTTC
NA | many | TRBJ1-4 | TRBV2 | CASSRDGNEKLFF | TGTGCCAGCAGCAGGGATGGTAATGAAAAACTGTTTTTT
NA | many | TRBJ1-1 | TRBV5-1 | CASSPYAGANTEAFF | TGCGCCAGCAGCCCCTACGCAGGGGCGAACACTGAAGCTTTCTTT
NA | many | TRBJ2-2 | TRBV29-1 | CSVQAGELFF | TGCAGCGTACAAGCCGGGGAGCTGTTTTTT
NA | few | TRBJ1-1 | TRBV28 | CASSFSGTPEAFF | TGTGCCAGCAGTTTTTCTGGGACCCCTGAAGCTTTCTTT
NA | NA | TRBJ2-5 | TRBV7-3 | CASSRGSQETQYF | TGTGCCAGCAGCCGGGGGTCGCAAGAGACCCAGTACTTC
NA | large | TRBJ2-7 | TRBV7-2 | CASSLAPTPYEQYF | TGTGCCAGCAGCTTAGCACCGACCCCCTACGAGCAGTACTTC
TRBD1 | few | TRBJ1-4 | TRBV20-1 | CSALRTGRGEKLFF | TGCAGTGCCCTAAGGACAGGTCGTGGGGAAAAACTGTTTTTT
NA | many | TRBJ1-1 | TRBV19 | CASPTRRGGNTEAFF | TGTGCCAGTCCGACTCGTCGGGGGGGGAACACTGAAGCTTTCTTT
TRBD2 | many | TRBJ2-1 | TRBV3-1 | CASSQDRGTSGLSWGFF | TGTGCCAGCAGCCAAGATCGTGGGACTAGCGGCCTTTCCTGGGGTTTCTTC
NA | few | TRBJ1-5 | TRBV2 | CASSFDNNQPQHF | TGTGCCAGCAGTTTCGACAATAATCAGCCCCAGCATTTT
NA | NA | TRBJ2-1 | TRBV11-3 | CASRGRAEQFF | TGTGCCAGCAGAGGAAGAGCGGAGCAGTTCTTC
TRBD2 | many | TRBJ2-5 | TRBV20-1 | CSARNPGLDETQYF | TGCAGTGCTAGAAATCCGGGACTAGACGAGACCCAGTACTTC
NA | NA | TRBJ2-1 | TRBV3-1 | CASSQVGGPYPVNEQFF | TGTGCCAGCAGCCAGGTAGGGGGACCCTACCCTGTCAATGAGCAGTTCTTC
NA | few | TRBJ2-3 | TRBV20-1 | CSATWGDTQYF | TGCAGTGCTACGTGGGGAGATACGCAGTATTTT
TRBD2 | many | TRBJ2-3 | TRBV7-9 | CASSSLLGGSYTDTQYF | TGTGCCAGCAGCTCCTTGTTGGGCGGGAGCTACACAGATACGCAGTATTTT
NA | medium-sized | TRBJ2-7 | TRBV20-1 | CSARVDTSSSYEQYF | TGCAGTGCTAGAGTGGACACCTCGAGCTCCTACGAGCAGTACTTC
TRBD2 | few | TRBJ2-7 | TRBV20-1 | CSAGGREPYEQYF | TGCAGTGCAGGCGGGAGGGAACCCTACGAGCAGTACTTC
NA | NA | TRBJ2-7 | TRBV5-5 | CASSPSVTGSKYEQYF | TGTGCCAGCAGCCCTTCGGTTACAGGGTCTAAGTACGAGCAGTACTTC
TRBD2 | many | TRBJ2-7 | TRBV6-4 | CASSPFNLAGLF | TGTGCCAGCAGTCCTTTCAACTTAGCGGGCTTATTC
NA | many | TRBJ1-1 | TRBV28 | CASSLSGGGATEAFF | TGTGCCAGCAGTTTATCCGGCGGCGGGGCCACTGAAGCTTTCTTT
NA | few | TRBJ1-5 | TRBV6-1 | CASSEAPDGGEPQHF | TGTGCCAGCAGTGAAGCGCCGGACGGCGGGGAGCCCCAGCATTTT
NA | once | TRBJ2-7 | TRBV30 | CAWTRLTGSYEQYF | TGTGCCTGGACTCGGTTAACAGGGAGCTACGAGCAGTACTTC
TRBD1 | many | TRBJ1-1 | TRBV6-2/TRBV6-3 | CASSTDRGVTEAFF | TGTGCCAGCAGTACAGACAGGGGTGTAACTGAAGCTTTCTTT
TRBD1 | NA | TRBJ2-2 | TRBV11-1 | CASSPLDRGNLFF | TGTGCCAGCAGCCCCTTGGACAGGGGGAATTTGTTTTTT